Listed below are T cell receptor beta chains from one sample, sequenced in a study of cytomegalovirus exposure and HLA in healthy donors. Method: immunoSEQ multiplex PCR; TCRdb's copy keeps in-frame clones and lacks some. The table shows some 200,000 clones, with about 70% occurring only once. Specimen: PBMCs. All receptors derive from a woman aged 25 to 39 in good health and CMV-seronegative. CDR3s include the opening cysteine and the closing phenylalanine or tryptophan. Each record gives: clone size, V gene, D gene, J gene, CDR3 protein, CDR3 DNA. D genes are given only for firm matches. Size is stated for part of the rows, as once, few or many counts, or as a class when the clone is expanded.

size: NA; V: TRBV4-2; D: NA; J: TRBJ1-4; CDR3: CASSQAIAGFANEKLFF; DNA: TGTGCCAGCAGCCAGGCAATCGCAGGGTTCGCTAATGAAAAACTGTTTTTT
size: NA; V: TRBV4-1; D: NA; J: TRBJ1-2; CDR3: CASSQEGGGQTLYGYTF; DNA: TGCGCCAGCAGCCAGGAGGGCGGGGGGCAGACTCTCTATGGCTACACCTTC
size: NA; V: TRBV6-1; D: NA; J: TRBJ2-1; CDR3: CASSPDRRSYNEQFF; DNA: TGTGCCAGCAGTCCGGACAGACGCTCCTACAATGAGCAGTTCTTC
size: NA; V: TRBV19; D: NA; J: TRBJ1-4; CDR3: CASSMGGPTNEKLFF; DNA: TGTGCCAGTAGTATGGGGGGACCTACTAATGAAAAACTGTTTTTT
size: NA; V: TRBV18; D: NA; J: TRBJ2-7; CDR3: CASSPLSPGGHSYEQYF; DNA: TGTGCCAGCTCACCATTAAGCCCTGGGGGCCACTCCTACGAGCAGTACTTC
size: NA; V: TRBV19; D: NA; J: TRBJ2-2; CDR3: CASSIAGAVNTGELFF; DNA: TGTGCCAGTAGTATTGCGGGGGCCGTGAACACCGGGGAGCTGTTTTTT
size: NA; V: TRBV13; D: NA; J: TRBJ1-1; CDR3: CASSLNRRNTEAFF; DNA: TGTGCCAGCAGCTTGAACAGGCGAAACACTGAAGCTTTCTTT
size: NA; V: TRBV7-2; D: TRBD1; J: TRBJ2-7; CDR3: CASSLAHGTAYEQYF; DNA: TGTGCCAGCAGCTTAGCGCACGGGACAGCCTACGAGCAGTACTTC
size: NA; V: TRBV4-3; D: TRBD1; J: TRBJ2-1; CDR3: CASSQDRGSYNEQFF; DNA: TGCGCCAGCAGCCAAGACAGGGGGTCCTACAATGAGCAGTTCTTC
size: NA; V: TRBV27; D: TRBD2; J: TRBJ2-7; CDR3: CASRLVAGGSDEQYF; DNA: TGTGCCAGCAGACTCGTAGCGGGAGGTAGTGACGAGCAGTACTTC
size: NA; V: TRBV14; D: NA; J: TRBJ1-3; CDR3: CASSQVPRSWPSGNTIYF; DNA: TGTGCCAGCAGCCAAGTCCCCAGATCGTGGCCCTCTGGAAACACCATATATTTT
size: NA; V: TRBV5-8; D: NA; J: TRBJ2-3; CDR3: CASSYRRDTQYF; DNA: TGTGCCAGCAGCTACCGTAGAGATACGCAGTATTTT
size: NA; V: TRBV27; D: NA; J: TRBJ1-1; CDR3: CASSLYPGVTEAFF; DNA: TGTGCCAGCAGTTTATATCCCGGGGTGACTGAAGCTTTCTTT
size: NA; V: TRBV28; D: NA; J: TRBJ2-7; CDR3: CAGSPRGSLEQYF; DNA: TGTGCCGGCAGCCCCCGGGGAAGTCTCGAGCAGTACTTC
size: NA; V: TRBV6-5; D: NA; J: TRBJ1-1; CDR3: CASSSDKNTEAFF; DNA: TGTGCCAGCAGCTCGGACAAGAACACTGAAGCTTTCTTT
size: NA; V: TRBV5-1; D: NA; J: TRBJ1-2; CDR3: CASSSTGQISGRYTF; DNA: TGCGCCAGCAGCTCCACGGGACAAATTTCGGGTCGCTACACCTTC
size: few; V: TRBV5-4; D: TRBD2; J: TRBJ2-5; CDR3: CASSSPGAGARETQYF; DNA: TGTGCCAGCAGCTCGCCGGGAGCGGGGGCGCGGGAGACCCAGTACTTC
size: NA; V: TRBV2; D: NA; J: TRBJ2-7; CDR3: CASNPHSPAGSSYEQYF; DNA: TGTGCCAGCAACCCCCATTCCCCGGCAGGGTCCTCCTACGAGCAGTACTTC
size: NA; V: TRBV7-9; D: NA; J: TRBJ1-5; CDR3: CASSRNSNQPQHF; DNA: TGTGCCAGCAGCCGTAATAGCAATCAGCCCCAGCATTTT
size: NA; V: TRBV7-2; D: TRBD2; J: TRBJ2-7; CDR3: CASSLLGGREGEQYF; DNA: TGTGCCAGCAGCTTATTAGGCGGGAGGGAGGGCGAGCAGTACTTC
size: NA; V: TRBV18; D: NA; J: TRBJ2-7; CDR3: CASSPLPQQTFYEQYF; DNA: TGTGCCAGCTCACCACTTCCTCAGCAGACTTTCTACGAGCAGTACTTC
size: NA; V: TRBV14; D: NA; J: TRBJ2-7; CDR3: CASSQDPGSEQYF; DNA: TGTGCCAGCAGCCAAGACCCGGGTTCCGAGCAGTACTTC
size: few; V: TRBV11-2; D: TRBD2; J: TRBJ2-1; CDR3: CASSRTSGRRSNEQFF; DNA: TGTGCCAGCAGCCGGACTAGCGGGAGGAGGAGTAATGAGCAGTTCTTC
size: few; V: TRBV27; D: NA; J: TRBJ2-7; CDR3: CASSFGPGTYEQYF; DNA: TGTGCCAGCAGTTTCGGCCCCGGGACCTACGAGCAGTACTTC
size: NA; V: TRBV5-1; D: NA; J: TRBJ2-1; CDR3: CASSFLNNVDEQFF; DNA: TGCGCCAGCAGCTTCCTGAACAACGTCGATGAGCAGTTCTTC
size: few; V: TRBV4-2; D: TRBD2; J: TRBJ2-2; CDR3: CASRLAGPSGELFF; DNA: TGTGCCAGCAGACTAGCGGGTCCTTCCGGGGAGCTGTTTTTT
size: few; V: TRBV27; D: NA; J: TRBJ2-2; CDR3: CASSSWSTGELFF; DNA: TGTGCCAGCAGTTCTTGGAGCACCGGGGAGCTGTTTTTT
size: NA; V: TRBV11-1; D: TRBD1; J: TRBJ2-7; CDR3: CASSSLRGRVIEQYF; DNA: TGTGCCAGCAGCTCCCTCAGGGGGCGCGTAATTGAGCAGTACTTC
size: NA; V: TRBV7-9; D: TRBD2; J: TRBJ2-1; CDR3: CASTLSPSGGTHEQFF; DNA: TGTGCCAGCACCCTCTCCCCTAGCGGGGGGACCCATGAGCAGTTCTTC
size: NA; V: TRBV5-6; D: NA; J: TRBJ2-7; CDR3: CASSPGLYEQYF; DNA: TGTGCCAGCAGCCCGGGACTCTACGAGCAGTACTTC
size: NA; V: TRBV29-1; D: NA; J: TRBJ2-1; CDR3: CSVLSRAYNEQFF; DNA: TGCAGCGTTCTCTCGCGCGCCTACAATGAGCAGTTCTTC
size: NA; V: TRBV19; D: TRBD1; J: TRBJ1-2; CDR3: CASSKGQQLRYGYTF; DNA: TGTGCCAGTAGTAAGGGACAGCAACTCCGTTATGGCTACACCTTC
size: NA; V: TRBV18; D: NA; J: TRBJ1-1; CDR3: CASSPGQGAEAFF; DNA: TGTGCCAGCTCACCTGGGCAGGGCGCTGAAGCTTTCTTT
size: NA; V: TRBV29-1; D: NA; J: TRBJ2-7; CDR3: CSAEDRDSYEQYF; DNA: TGCAGCGCTGAGGACAGAGACTCCTACGAGCAGTACTTC
size: NA; V: TRBV19; D: NA; J: TRBJ1-3; CDR3: CASSLQGWESGNTIYF; DNA: TGTGCCAGTAGCCTCCAGGGGTGGGAGTCTGGAAACACCATATATTTT
size: NA; V: TRBV28; D: TRBD1; J: TRBJ2-5; CDR3: CASSTPLGQGGLQETQYF; DNA: TGTGCCAGCAGTACGCCCCTCGGACAGGGGGGGCTGCAAGAGACCCAGTACTTC
size: few; V: TRBV7-8; D: TRBD1; J: TRBJ2-7; CDR3: CASSFLRTGGLTYEQYF; DNA: TGTGCCAGCAGCTTTCTTAGGACAGGGGGCTTGACCTACGAGCAGTACTTC
size: NA; V: TRBV5-1; D: TRBD1; J: TRBJ2-7; CDR3: CASRQGALPYEQYF; DNA: TGCGCCAGCAGACAGGGGGCCCTCCCCTACGAGCAGTACTTC
size: once; V: TRBV7-3; D: NA; J: TRBJ2-3; CDR3: CASSLSPLTATDTQYF; DNA: TGTGCCAGCAGCTTAAGCCCCCTGACAGCCACAGATACGCAGTATTTT
size: NA; V: TRBV6-5; D: NA; J: TRBJ1-1; CDR3: CASSESFGVRQAFF; DNA: TGTGCCAGCAGTGAAAGCTTCGGGGTTCGTCAAGCTTTCTTT
size: few; V: TRBV5-1; D: TRBD2; J: TRBJ2-3; CDR3: CASSSGGAGDTQYF; DNA: TGCGCCAGCAGCTCCGGGGGGGCCGGAGATACGCAGTATTTT
size: NA; V: TRBV2; D: NA; J: TRBJ1-2; CDR3: CASSREAYGYTF; DNA: TGTGCCAGCTCTCGGGAAGCCTATGGCTACACCTTC
size: NA; V: TRBV2; D: TRBD1; J: TRBJ2-7; CDR3: CASRIQGVSYEQYF; DNA: TGTGCCAGCAGGATACAGGGGGTCTCCTACGAGCAGTACTTC
size: NA; V: TRBV29-1; D: TRBD1; J: TRBJ2-5; CDR3: CSVAGGQGRQETQYF; DNA: TGCAGCGTTGCAGGAGGACAGGGGCGCCAAGAGACCCAGTACTTC
size: NA; V: TRBV5-1; D: TRBD2; J: TRBJ2-3; CDR3: CASSYLAGGPEDTQYF; DNA: TGCGCCAGCAGTTATCTAGCGGGAGGGCCGGAAGATACGCAGTATTTT
size: NA; V: TRBV18; D: NA; J: TRBJ1-3; CDR3: CASSQQAQSGNTIYF; DNA: TGTGCCAGCTCACAACAGGCCCAGAGTGGAAACACCATATATTTT
size: NA; V: TRBV19; D: NA; J: TRBJ2-1; CDR3: CASSSSAGPYNEQFF; DNA: TGTGCCAGTAGTAGTTCGGCGGGACCTTACAATGAGCAGTTCTTC
size: NA; V: TRBV9; D: TRBD1; J: TRBJ1-3; CDR3: CASSAGTGGKRGNTIYF; DNA: TGTGCCAGCAGCGCAGGGACAGGGGGCAAGAGAGGAAACACCATATATTTT
size: NA; V: TRBV7-6; D: NA; J: TRBJ1-5; CDR3: CASSLGGLSNQPQHF; DNA: TGTGCCAGCAGCTTAGGGGGCCTGAGCAATCAGCCCCAGCATTTT